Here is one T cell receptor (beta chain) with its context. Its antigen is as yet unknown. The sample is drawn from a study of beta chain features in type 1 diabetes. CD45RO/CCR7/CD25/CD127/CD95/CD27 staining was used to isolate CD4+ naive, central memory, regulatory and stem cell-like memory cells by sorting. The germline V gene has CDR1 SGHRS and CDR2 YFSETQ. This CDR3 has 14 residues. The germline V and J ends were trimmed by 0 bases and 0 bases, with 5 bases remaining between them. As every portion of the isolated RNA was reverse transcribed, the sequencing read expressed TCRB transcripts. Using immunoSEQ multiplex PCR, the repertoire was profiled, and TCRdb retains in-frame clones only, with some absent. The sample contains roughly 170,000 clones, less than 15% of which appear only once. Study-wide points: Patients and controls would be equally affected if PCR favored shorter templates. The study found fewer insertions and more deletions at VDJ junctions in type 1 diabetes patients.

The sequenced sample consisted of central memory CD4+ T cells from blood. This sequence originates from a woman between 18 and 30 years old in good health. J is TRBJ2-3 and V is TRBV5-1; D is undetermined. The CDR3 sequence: CASSLASSTDTQYF. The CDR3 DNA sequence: TGCGCCAGCAGCTTGGCGTCTAGCACAGATACGCAGTATTTT.